A single sample is the source of the 32 T cell receptor beta chains below, sequenced in a study of T-cell memory formation after mild COVID-19. Each CDR3 protein gets one entry after TCRdb re-called the 5' RACE reads with MiXCR. The table includes about 130,000 distinct CDR3 sequences, more than 15% detected once. The sequencing input was PBMCs or a T cell subset sorted from them (not recorded which). The origin of the receptors is an adult woman who had mild COVID-19 (a few samples of this study predate the infection). Cell type and time point are not known.

The gene calls are TRBV9 and TRBJ2-3, with 16 bases identical to TRBD2. The CDR3 spans 17 residues. Germline V gene data show CDR1 as SGDLS and CDR2 as YYNGEE. Trimming cost V 4 bases and J 4 bases; bases outside gene matches: 6. The CDR3: CASSPLGTSGGADTQYF. CDR3 DNA: TGTGCCAGCAGCCCCCTAGGGACTAGCGGGGGGGCAGATACGCAGTATTTT.

This clonotype was counted only a few times. This chain connects TRBV20-1 to TRBJ1-6; TRBD1 matches at 7 bases. From germline, CDR1 is DFQATT and CDR2 SNEGSKA (reference sequence). V gave up 0 bases and J gave up 10 bases; unmatched junction bases: 9. This CDR3 is 15 amino acids long. CDR3 loop: CSARERAGGYSPLHF. CDR3 nucleotide sequence: TGCAGTGCTAGAGAAAGGGCAGGGGGATACTCACCCCTCCACTTT.

The V and J genes are TRBV10-3 and TRBJ1-2; D uncertain. Per germline, CDR1 ENHRY and CDR2 SYGVKD. V lost 2 bases and J 8 bases, leaving 12 bases between the germline ends. The CDR3 contains 13 residues. CDR3 residues: CAISEQAVWGYTF. The CDR3, as DNA: TGTGCCATCAGTGAGCAGGCCGTTTGGGGCTACACCTTC.

This clonotype was recorded a few times. The chain couples TRBV14 to TRBJ1-2; 9 bases are shared with TRBD1. Trimming cost V 1 base and J 2 bases; bases outside gene matches: 11. CDR1 is SGHDN, CDR2 FVKESK, per germline. CDR3 length: 18 amino acids. In DNA form, the CDR3 reads TGTGCCAGCAGCCAAGGCCACCCGGACAGGGGATGGAACTATGGCTACACCTTC. This codes for CASSQGHPDRGWNYGYTF.

This chain's CDR3 is CASRSGVLNEQFF. CDR3 bases: TGTGCCAGCAGGTCTGGGGTTCTCAATGAGCAGTTCTTC. The rearrangement joins TRBV7-2 to TRBJ2-1, with D hard to call. In germline, CDR1 is SGHTA, CDR2 FQGNSA. V lost 6 bases and J lost 6, with 12 bases in between. This CDR3 comprises 13 residues.

The chain uses TRBV24-1 and TRBJ2-3; no firm D call. The CDR3 is 13 amino acids. Germline V gene sequence: CDR1 KGHDR, CDR2 SFDVKD. Trimming took 9 bases from V and 2 from J, leaving 11 bases between them. The CDR3 is CATDDRTTDTQYF. CDR3 bases: TGTGCCACCGATGACCGGACCACAGATACGCAGTATTTT.

The sample holds a few counts of this clonotype. This chain connects TRBV7-9 to TRBJ1-4; D call uncertain. V was shortened by 2 bases and J by 6 bases, with 16 bases between the two germline ends. In germline, CDR1 is SEHNR, CDR2 FQNEAQ (reference sequence). This CDR3 spans 16 amino acids. CDR3 protein: CASSLLLSGEDEKLFF. The CDR3 DNA reads TGTGCCAGCAGCTTACTCCTGTCCGGAGAAGATGAAAAACTGTTTTTT.

This clonotype has only a few counts. The DNA for the CDR3 is TGTGCCAGCAGTTTGCAACGGGACCCCGGTTCCGGGGAGCTGTTTTTT. Residues: CASSLQRDPGSGELFF. V gene TRBV28 combines with J gene TRBJ2-2, with D possibly being TRBD1 or TRBD2 (5 bases each). The CDR3 is 16 residues long. V was pared by 3 bases and J by 6 bases, with 17 bases between. Germline loops: CDR1 MDHEN, CDR2 SYDVKM.

This clonotype has more than one count but fewer than ten. The CDR3 loop is CASSLARNSYEQYF. The CDR3 coding sequence is TGCGCCAGCAGCTTGGCTCGGAACAGCTACGAGCAGTACTTC. The J gene is TRBJ2-7, the V gene TRBV5-1; D gene ambiguous. Germline V gene sequence: CDR1 SGHRS, CDR2 YFSETQ. This CDR3 is built from 14 residues. The V end lost 0 bases, the J end lost 3 bases, and 10 bases lay between the germline ends.

CDR3 in DNA: TGTGCCAGCAGCCCGGGACTAGCGGGAGCGAACACCGGGGAGCTGTTTTTT. Amino acids: CASSPGLAGANTGELFF. The rearrangement uses TRBV7-9 and TRBJ2-2; TRBD2 matches 14 bases. The CDR3 totals 17 residues. Germline V lookup: CDR1 SEHNR, CDR2 FQNEAQ (reference sequence). Trimming took 5 bases from V and 0 from J; bases not matched to a gene: 2.

The chain combines TRBV7-9 with TRBJ2-1; 7 bases map to TRBD2. V was clipped by 4 bases and J by 0 bases; unmatched bases: 6. Germline V gene sequence: CDR1 SEHNR, CDR2 FQNEAQ (reference sequence). This CDR3 has 16 residues. The CDR3 DNA follows: TGTGCCAGCAGCTCCCTGGGGGGGAGCTCCTACAATGAGCAGTTCTTC. It yields the protein CASSSLGGSSYNEQFF.

This clonotype was seen more than once but under ten times. The J gene is TRBJ1-1, the V gene TRBV29-1; 8 bases match TRBD1. V dropped 8 bases and J dropped 6; count of bases not matched to a gene: 14. CDR1 SQVTM and CDR2 ANQGSEA come from the germline V gene. The CDR3 has 14 residues. The CDR3 region has the DNA TGCAGCTCTGAACCGGCCGGGACAGGAGCTGAAGCTTTCTTT. Translated, it gives CSSEPAGTGAEAFF.

This clonotype was seen only a few times. The chain is built from TRBV10-3 and TRBJ2-2; D possibly corresponds to TRBD1 (6 bases). The CDR3 covers 15 residues. The germline gives CDR1 ENHRY, CDR2 SYGVKD. The ends were cut back, 5 bases at V and 4 bases at J, with 14 bases in the middle. CDR3 nucleotides: TGTGCCATCAGTAACACAGGGCCCCCCACCGGGGAGCTGTTTTTT. It codes for CAISNTGPPTGELFF.

There are a few counts of this clonotype. The chain links TRBV9 to TRBJ2-1; no definite D call. This CDR3 has 12 amino acids. CDR1 is SGDLS, CDR2 YYNGEE, per germline. V gave up 3 bases and J gave up 9 bases, with 10 bases separating them. The chain's CDR3 is CASSGAHGEQFF. DNA of the CDR3: TGTGCCAGCAGCGGAGCCCACGGTGAGCAGTTCTTC.

This clonotype came up many times. The rearrangement joins TRBV7-6 to TRBJ2-7; D uncertain. The ends were cut back, 3 bases at V and 1 base at J, with 1 base in the middle. CDR1 SGHVS and CDR2 FNYEAQ come from the germline V gene. CDR3 length: 11 residues. This chain's CDR3 is CASSLSYEQYF. The CDR3, as DNA: TGTGCCAGCAGCTTGTCCTACGAGCAGTACTTC.

The table lists this clonotype with a few counts. The chain recombines TRBV7-9 with TRBJ2-7, with 13 bases matching TRBD2. The germline gives CDR1 SEHNR, CDR2 FQNEAQ (reference sequence). V lost 3 bases, J lost 0 bases, and 2 bases stayed unmatched. CDR3 length: 16 amino acids. CDR3 in DNA: TGTGCCAGCAGCTTGCGGACTAGCGGGAGCTCCTACGAGCAGTACTTC. Its protein is CASSLRTSGSSYEQYF.

This clonotype came up a few times. The chain combines TRBV7-8 with TRBJ1-1, with a possible D match to TRBD1 (5 bases). Trimming removed 1 base at V and 1 base at J, with 13 bases between. CDR1 and CDR2 from the germline V gene are SGHVS and FQNEAQ. The CDR3 spans 16 residues. The CDR3 DNA reads as TGTGCCAGCAGCTTAGGAGAGGGGACGTGGAACACTGAAGCTTTCTTT. Amino acids: CASSLGEGTWNTEAFF.

This clonotype was counted between two and nine times. The V and J genes are TRBV5-1 and TRBJ2-5, with D possibly matching TRBD1 (5 bases). This CDR3 is built from 12 residues. CDR1 SGHRS and CDR2 YFSETQ come from the germline V gene. V shed 5 bases and J shed 6 bases, with 11 bases lying between them. The CDR3, as DNA: TGCGCCAGCAGAACCGACAGTCAGACCCAGTACTTC. This encodes CASRTDSQTQYF.

The chain carries TRBV21-1 and TRBJ2-7; TRBD2, the table's D call, lacks a check against the DNA. TRBV21-1 is a pseudogene locus. The CDR3 runs to 15 residues. The CDR3 loop reads CASSKGQSWSEEQYF. The CDR3 bases are TGTGCCAGCAGCAAAGGGCAGTCCTGGTCCGAGGAGCAGTACTTC.

This clonotype was counted a few times. V gene TRBV28 combines with J gene TRBJ2-5; TRBD1 agrees at 7 bases. Germline V gene data show CDR1 as MDHEN and CDR2 as SYDVKM. The J segment lost 4 bases and the V segment lost 3 bases, leaving 2 bases of the junction unmatched. This CDR3 region has 13 residues. CDR3 bases: TGTGCCAGCAGTTTTCAGGGGGTAGAGACCCAGTACTTC. This translates into CASSFQGVETQYF.

In this sample, this clonotype turned up a few times. The chain couples TRBV12-3 or TRBV12-4 to TRBJ2-5; unclear D gene. The V end was cut by 4 bases, the J end by 5 bases, with 14 bases between. This CDR3 has 14 residues. The CDR3 bases are TGTGCCAGCAGTTACCCCCCCGTTCAGGAGACCCAGTACTTC. This translates into CASSYPPVQETQYF.

The chain employs TRBV18 and TRBJ2-3; TRBD2 might be the D (5 bases). This CDR3 contains 15 residues. Per germline, CDR1 KGHSH and CDR2 LQKENI. V shed 6 bases and J shed 0 bases, with 13 bases lying between them. The CDR3 DNA follows: TGTGCCAGCTCTTATGGACTCACTAGCACAGATACGCAGTATTTT. Protein product: CASSYGLTSTDTQYF.

This chain links TRBV6-6 with TRBJ1-6; no firm D call. The germline V gene encodes CDR1 MNHNY and CDR2 SVGAGI (reference sequence). Trimming took off 3 bases at V and 0 bases at J, with 12 bases between the two ends. The CDR3 spans 17 residues. The DNA for the CDR3 is TGTGCCAGCAGTTATCCAGGTGATGGCTCCTATAATTCACCCCTCCACTTT. Translation gives CASSYPGDGSYNSPLHF.

The rearrangement links TRBV4-1 to TRBJ1-2, with 9 positions matching TRBD1. J gave up 2 bases and V 3 bases, and 7 bases lay outside the gene matches. The CDR3 covers 16 residues. Germline lookup yields CDR1 MGHRA and CDR2 YSYEKL. CDR3 sequence reads: CASSHGSGTGNYGYTF. DNA for the CDR3: TGCGCCAGCAGCCACGGATCCGGGACAGGGAACTATGGCTACACCTTC.

This clonotype has a handful of counts. This rearrangement joins TRBV20-1 to TRBJ2-4, with D hard to call. The CDR3 has 9 residues. The germline gives CDR1 DFQATT, CDR2 SNEGSKA (reference sequence). Trimming left V 6 bases short and J 10 bases short, with 7 bases between. The CDR3 region is CSAGSIQYF. In DNA, the CDR3 is TGCAGTGCGGGTAGTATTCAGTACTTC.

A few counts support this clonotype. The V gene is TRBV5-4, the J gene TRBJ2-3; D not resolved. The CDR3 runs to 13 residues. Trimming removed 2 bases from V and 4 bases from J, with 8 bases in between. Per germline, CDR1 SGHNT and CDR2 YYREEE (reference sequence). As DNA, the CDR3 is TGTGCCAGCAGCTTAAGGGCGGCAGATACGCAGTATTTT. Its protein product is CASSLRAADTQYF. The full variable domain, with the rest looked up from reference TRBV5-4 and TRBJ2-3, is ETGVTQSPTHLIKTRGQQVTLRCSSQSGHNTVSWYQQALGQGPQFIFQYYREEENGRGNFPPRFSGLQFPNYSSELNVNALELDDSALYLCASSLRAADTQYFGPGTRLTVL.

V usage is TRBV20-1 and J usage is TRBJ2-3, with TRBD2 matching over 7 bases. The V gene end was trimmed by 5 bases and the J gene end by 2 bases; junction bases not matched to a gene: 10. The CDR3 totals 15 residues. Germline V lookup: CDR1 DFQATT, CDR2 SNEGSKA (reference sequence). The DNA of the CDR3 is TGCAGTGCTTCCACAGGCGGGAGTATCACAGATACGCAGTATTTT. Its protein product is CSASTGGSITDTQYF.

This clonotype was seen many times. The chain recombines TRBV24-1 with TRBJ2-2, with D unresolved. CDR1 KGHDR and CDR2 SFDVKD come from the germline V gene. CDR3 length: 16 residues. V was trimmed by 1 base and J by 0 bases, leaving 8 bases between them. CDR3 amino acids: CATSDFVASNTGELFF. The CDR3 region has the DNA TGTGCCACCAGTGATTTCGTTGCTTCGAACACCGGGGAGCTGTTTTTT.

This clonotype was counted only a few times. The rearrangement uses TRBV4-2 and TRBJ2-5, with 7 bases identical to TRBD1. The length of the CDR3 is 14 residues. Trimming took 1 base from V and 5 from J; bases not matched to a gene: 4. The germline CDR1 and CDR2 sequences are LGHNA and YNFKEQ. Written as DNA, the CDR3 is TGTGCCAGCAGCCAAGTAGGGGGCGGCGAGACCCAGTACTTC. It translates to CASSQVGGGETQYF.

V gene TRBV7-9 combines with J gene TRBJ2-1; unclear D gene. The CDR3 runs 14 residues. CDR1 is SEHNR and CDR2 is FQNEAQ in the germline V gene (reference sequence). The CDR3 reads CAITAQVYYNEQFF. Written as DNA, the CDR3 is TGTGCTATAACAGCGCAGGTATACTACAATGAGCAGTTCTTC.

This rearrangement joins TRBV11-2 to TRBJ2-5, with TRBD1 as a possible D gene (5 bases). The CDR3 runs 15 residues. Germline V gene lookup returns CDR1 SGHAT and CDR2 FQNNGV. V was trimmed by 1 base and J by 5 bases, leaving 14 bases between them. DNA of the CDR3: TGTGCCAGCAGCTTAGGGGGCGCAAGAACTGAGACCCAGTACTTC. Amino acid sequence: CASSLGGARTETQYF.

This clonotype was detected a few times. This rearrangement joins TRBV20-1 to TRBJ1-1; the D is unclear. Germline CDR1 is DFQATT and CDR2 is SNEGSKA (reference sequence). Trimming removed 6 bases at V and 1 base at J, with 9 bases between. This CDR3 has 12 amino acids. The DNA of the CDR3 is TGCAGTGCGTCTACCGGGAACACTGAAGCTTTCTTT. It codes for CSASTGNTEAFF.